Listed below are T cell receptor beta chains from one sample, sequenced in a study of blood T cell repertoires in COVID-19. Sequenced by immunoSEQ multiplex PCR; TCRdb stores in-frame clones only, minus some. The data contain roughly 150,000 clones, around 88% of them singletons. The source material was peripheral blood. The receptor set was obtained from a human donor in a cohort sampled during active COVID-19. Both conserved end residues are part of each CDR3. The D gene is left open where the match is weak. Where a row states a size, it is once, few, many or the class of an expanded clone; other rows omit it.

>.|TRBV5-5|TRBJ2-5|.
CASSLDPGETQYF
TGTGCCAGCAGCTTGGATCCGGGGGAGACCCAGTACTTC
>TRBD1|TRBV7-2|TRBJ2-7|few
CASSLAGTGVSYEQYF
TGTGCCAGCAGCTTAGCGGGGACAGGGGTCTCCTACGAGCAGTACTTC
>TRBD2|TRBV7-2|TRBJ2-5|.
CASSLSGLAGETQYF
TGTGCCAGCAGCTTATCGGGACTAGCGGGGGAGACCCAGTACTTC
>TRBD1|TRBV19|TRBJ2-7|few
CASSPGTGTYEQYF
TGTGCCAGTAGTCCCGGGACAGGGACCTACGAGCAGTACTTC
>TRBD1|TRBV7-2|TRBJ1-2|.
CASSLVGQGASHETYTF
TGTGCCAGCAGCTTAGTAGGACAGGGGGCGTCTCATGAAACCTACACCTTC
>.|TRBV7-9|TRBJ1-6|.
CASSFGRALHF
TGTGCCAGCAGCTTTGGCCGGGCCCTCCACTTT
>.|TRBV12-5|TRBJ2-1|.
CASGLANNEQFF
TGTGCTAGTGGTTTGGCCAACAATGAGCAGTTCTTC
>TRBD1|TRBV5-1|TRBJ1-6|once
CASRPTSGQGNSPLHF
TGCGCCAGCAGGCCTACCTCGGGACAGGGGAATTCACCCCTCCACTTT
>.|TRBV27|TRBJ1-6|.
CASSFGPNSPLHF
TGTGCCAGCAGTTTTGGGCCTAATTCACCCCTCCACTTT
>.|TRBV30|TRBJ1-1|once
CAWSTGMGNTEAFF
TGTGCCTGGAGTACGGGGATGGGGAACACTGAAGCTTTCTTT
>.|TRBV3-1/TRBV3-2|TRBJ2-1|once
CASSQPRGDGYNEQFF
TGTGCCAGCAGCCAGCCCAGGGGGGATGGCTACAATGAGCAGTTCTTC
>TRBD1|TRBV6-6|TRBJ2-5|.
CASSAGQVRQYF
TGTGCCAGCAGTGCGGGACAGGTACGACAGTACTTC
>.|TRBV6-2/TRBV6-3|TRBJ1-2|.
CASSYPGPGGYGYTF
TGTGCCAGCAGTTACCCCGGACCCGGGGGATATGGCTACACCTTC
>TRBD1|TRBV19|TRBJ2-7|.
CASRGPPEGQQTYEQYF
TGTGCCAGTAGGGGACCCCCCGAGGGACAGCAAACCTACGAGCAGTACTTC
>TRBD2|TRBV27|TRBJ2-3|.
CASSLRGLAGGSYTDTQYF
TGTGCCAGCAGTTTACGGGGACTAGCGGGGGGGAGTTACACAGATACGCAGTATTTT
>.|TRBV12-3/TRBV12-4|TRBJ2-2|once
CASSLNTGELFF
TGTGCCAGCAGCCTGAACACCGGGGAGCTGTTTTTT
>.|TRBV3-1/TRBV3-2|TRBJ2-2|.
CASSQDRGNTGELFF
TGTGCCAGCAGCCAAGACAGGGGGAACACCGGGGAGCTGTTTTTT
>.|TRBV7-6|TRBJ1-2|.
CASSLAQETGGYTF
TGTGCCAGCAGCTTAGCGCAAGAAACTGGTGGCTACACCTTC
>.|TRBV11-3|TRBJ2-3|.
CASSFQGQSTDTQYF
TGTGCCAGCAGCTTCCAGGGTCAATCCACAGATACGCAGTATTTT
>.|TRBV21-1|TRBJ2-7|.
CASSKGRTHLF
TGTGCCAGCAGCAAGGGGCGGACCCACCTCTTC
>TRBD1|TRBV7-8|TRBJ2-5|once
CASSFDRGHQETQYF
TGTGCCAGCAGCTTCGACAGGGGCCACCAAGAGACCCAGTACTTC
>.|TRBV4-3|TRBJ2-6|.
CASSRTAGASSGANVLTF
TGCGCCAGCAGCCGGACGGCAGGGGCAAGCTCTGGGGCCAACGTCCTGACTTTC
>TRBD1|TRBV10-3|TRBJ1-1|.
CAISSGTGDTEAFF
TGTGCCATCAGTTCCGGGACAGGGGACACTGAAGCTTTCTTT
>.|TRBV29-1|TRBJ2-7|once
CSACSGSYEQYF
TGCAGCGCCTGTAGCGGTTCCTACGAGCAGTACTTC
>.|TRBV5-1|TRBJ2-1|.
CASSLVLGGSYNEQFF
TGCGCCAGCAGCTTGGTCTTAGGGGGCTCCTACAATGAGCAGTTCTTC
>.|TRBV7-8|TRBJ2-3|.
CASSLIYPGLRGTDTQYF
TGTGCCAGCAGCCTAATTTATCCGGGACTTAGGGGTACAGATACGCAGTATTTT
>TRBD1|TRBV28|TRBJ2-3|.
CASRRGTGSADTQYF
TGTGCCAGCAGGAGAGGGACAGGGTCAGCAGATACGCAGTATTTT
>TRBD1|TRBV5-1|TRBJ1-6|.
CASSTTGTVNSPLHF
TGCGCCAGCAGCACCACCGGGACAGTTAATTCACCCCTCCACTTT
>.|TRBV5-1|TRBJ1-2|.
CASSLIFGDYGYTF
TGCGCCAGCAGCTTGATCTTCGGAGACTATGGCTACACCTTC
>.|TRBV19|TRBJ2-3|.
CASSRLDTDTQYF
TGTGCCAGTAGTCGACTAGACACAGATACGCAGTATTTT
>.|TRBV19|TRBJ2-2|.
CATLRKTGELFF
TGTGCCACCCTAAGAAAGACCGGGGAGCTGTTTTTT
>TRBD2|TRBV24-1|TRBJ2-1|once
CATSDRQLSGRTYNEQFF
TGTGCCACCAGTGATAGGCAATTAAGCGGGAGAACTTACAATGAGCAGTTCTTC
>TRBD1|TRBV4-3|TRBJ2-7|.
CASSHGQGGYEQYF
TGCGCCAGCAGCCATGGACAGGGGGGATACGAGCAGTACTTC
>TRBD1|TRBV15|TRBJ2-5|once
CATSPTGEETQYF
TGTGCCACCAGCCCGACAGGGGAAGAGACCCAGTACTTC
>.|TRBV10-3|TRBJ1-5|.
CAISEVGGVNQPQHF
TGTGCCATCAGTGAAGTAGGGGGGGTCAATCAGCCCCAGCATTTT
>TRBD2|TRBV5-6|TRBJ2-1|.
CASSLGLAGGPYNEQFF
TGTGCCAGCAGCTTGGGCCTAGCGGGAGGGCCCTACAATGAGCAGTTCTTC
>TRBD1|TRBV9|TRBJ2-7|.
CASSVGVGGQGAWEQYF
TGTGCCAGCAGCGTAGGGGTGGGAGGACAGGGGGCCTGGGAGCAGTACTTC
>.|TRBV7-9|TRBJ1-6|.
CASSLVGGVNSPLHF
TGTGCCAGCAGCTTAGTGGGGGGGGTTAATTCACCCCTCCACTTT
>TRBD1|TRBV5-4|TRBJ1-6|few
CASSLRTGTDLHF
TGTGCCAGCAGCCTGAGGACAGGGACGGACCTCCACTTT
>TRBD1|TRBV10-3|TRBJ1-3|.
CAISEGQGGGNTIYF
TGTGCCATCAGTGAAGGACAGGGGGGCGGAAACACCATATATTTT
>TRBD1|TRBV19|TRBJ1-5|.
CASTPSPGQLFQPQHF
TGTGCCAGTACCCCATCGCCGGGACAGCTATTTCAGCCCCAGCATTTT
>TRBD2|TRBV5-1|TRBJ2-4|.
CASSLRREGLQYF
TGCGCCAGCAGCTTGCGGCGGGAGGGTCTTCAGTACTTC
>.|TRBV30|TRBJ1-1|.
CAWLGGRAGNTEAFF
TGTGCCTGGCTCGGGGGACGGGCGGGGAACACTGAAGCTTTCTTT
>TRBD1|TRBV5-6|TRBJ1-2|.
CASSPLGTGANYGYTF
TGTGCCAGCAGCCCACTGGGGACAGGGGCCAACTATGGCTACACCTTC